This entry lists 24 T cell receptor beta chains sequenced from one sample in a study of shared clonotypes between healthy human individuals. The table came from immunoSEQ multiplex PCR; TCRdb's copy has only in-frame clones and leaves some out. The table lists 550,000 to 850,000 clones, 72% of them singletons, with around 1.7% in the top ten. Sample: memory CD4+ T cells sorted from blood. Described subset: CD45RA-negative fraction. Receptors were obtained from a woman younger than 45 in good health.

The chain employs TRBV7-8 and TRBJ2-6; D is unclear. Germline CDR1 and CDR2: SGHVS and FQNEAQ. V was trimmed by 1 base and J by 0 bases, leaving 7 bases between them. The CDR3 totals 16 residues. This CDR3 is CASSLVSRSGANVLTF. As DNA, the CDR3 is TGTGCCAGCAGCTTAGTCTCCCGCTCTGGGGCCAACGTCCTGACTTTC. The full variable domain, rest sourced from reference TRBV7-8 and TRBJ2-6, is GAGVSQSPRYKVAKRGQDVALRCDPISGHVSLFWYQQALGQGPEFLTYFQNEAQLDKSGLPSDRFFAERPEGSVSTLKIQRTQQEDSAVYLCASSLVSRSGANVLTFGAGSRLTVL.

The CDR3, as DNA: TGTGCCAGCAGTGAAACCCTCAGGGTGAGAGATACGCAGTATTTT. Its protein is CASSETLRVRDTQYF. J is TRBJ2-3 and V is TRBV2; TRBD1 is a possible D gene (5 bases). This CDR3 is 15 amino acids long. Trimming pared 2 bases from V and 5 bases from J, leaving 14 bases between. Germline V gene data show CDR1 as SNHLY and CDR2 as FYNNEI.

This clone is a singleton in its sample. The rearrangement uses TRBV7-9 and TRBJ2-2; perhaps D is TRBD1 or TRBD2 (7 bases each). Trimming stripped 5 bases from V and 7 bases from J, with 14 bases between. The CDR3 length is 14 residues. Germline-derived CDR1 and CDR2 are SEHNR and FQNEAQ (reference sequence). In DNA, the CDR3 is TGTGCCAGCAGCCCTGACAGGGACTACGGGGAGCTGTTTTTT. This translates into CASSPDRDYGELFF.

The table lists this clone with a few counts. The chain is built from TRBV11-2 and TRBJ1-2; no firm D call. The V end lost 5 bases, the J end lost 4 bases, and 8 bases lay between the germline ends. This CDR3 contains 12 residues. Germline CDR1 reads SGHAT; CDR2 reads FQNNGV. The CDR3 nucleotides read TGTGCCAGCAGCCCCCTCGGCTATGGCTACACCTTC. This codes for CASSPLGYGYTF.

This sequence joins TRBV5-1 and TRBJ1-1, with D uncertain. Germline assignment: CDR1 SGHRS and CDR2 YFSETQ. V gave up 5 bases and J gave up 0 bases, with 17 bases separating them. CDR3 length equals 16 residues. The CDR3 region has the DNA TGCGCCAGCAGTCAAGGGAAGGAGGGTTTGAACACTGAAGCTTTCTTT. Amino acids: CASSQGKEGLNTEAFF. Looking up the rest from reference TRBV5-1 and TRBJ1-1 gives the full variable domain: KAGVTQTPRYLIKTRGQQVTLSCSPISGHRSVSWYQQTPGQGLQFLFEYFSETQRNKGNFPGRFSGRQFSNSRSEMNVSTLELGDSALYLCASSQGKEGLNTEAFFGQGTRLTVV.

About this clone: This sample includes further DNA sequences coding for the same CDR3. V is TRBV28 and J is TRBJ1-4; D is unclear. In germline, CDR1 is MDHEN, CDR2 SYDVKM. This CDR3 is 12 amino acids long. Trimming pared 5 bases from V and 7 bases from J, leaving 8 bases between. The CDR3 sequence: CASSGRGEKLFF. In DNA form, the CDR3 reads TGTGCCAGCAGTGGTCGCGGTGAAAAACTGTTTTTT.

This clone has more than one count but fewer than ten. The rearrangement links TRBV5-1 to TRBJ2-4; TRBD2 aligns across 8 bases. V lost 4 bases, J lost 3 bases, and 12 bases stayed unmatched. Germline V gene sequence: CDR1 SGHRS, CDR2 YFSETQ. The CDR3 has 17 residues. CDR3 in DNA: TGCGCCAGCAGCCGGACCCCCGGGAGGGCCAGCAAAAACATTCAGTACTTC. This translates into CASSRTPGRASKNIQYF.

V usage is TRBV9 and J usage is TRBJ2-3; D is undetermined. V was cut by 1 base and J by 2 bases, with 11 bases left in between. The CDR3 runs 15 residues. Germline V lookup: CDR1 SGDLS, CDR2 YYNGEE. CDR3 sequence reads: CASSVRTDNTDTQYF. The CDR3 DNA is TGTGCCAGCAGCGTAAGGACGGATAACACAGATACGCAGTATTTT.

This chain links TRBV19 with TRBJ1-4, with a possible D match to TRBD1 (5 bases). The CDR3 loop spans 15 amino acids. V lost 3 bases and J 4 bases, leaving 12 bases between the germline ends. Germline V CDR1 and CDR2: LNHDA, SQIVND (reference sequence). CDR3 in amino acids: CASSMLPGGNEKLFF. CDR3 DNA: TGTGCCAGTAGTATGCTCCCGGGGGGTAATGAAAAACTGTTTTTT.

This chain uses TRBV2 with TRBJ1-1; possibly TRBD1 for D (5 bases). The length of the CDR3 is 16 residues. The V end was cut by 4 bases, the J end by 3 bases, with 18 bases between. In germline, CDR1 is SNHLY, CDR2 FYNNEI. The CDR3 region is CASSGSGGGRYTEAFF. For the CDR3, the DNA is TGTGCCAGCAGTGGGTCGGGGGGGGGTCGGTACACTGAAGCTTTCTTT.

Remarks on this clone: Other nucleotide sequences in the sample specify the same CDR3. The chain uses TRBV6-1 and TRBJ1-4; TRBD1 matches at 9 bases. V shed 7 bases and J 7 bases; nucleotides not matched to a gene: 4. In germline, CDR1 is MNHNS, CDR2 SASEGT. This CDR3 is 13 amino acids long. The CDR3 reads CASKGQGFEKLFF. The CDR3 DNA follows: TGTGCCAGCAAGGGACAGGGATTTGAAAAACTGTTTTTT.

The chain couples TRBV5-4 to TRBJ2-7; 10 bases align to TRBD1. CDR3 size: 16 residues. Germline values: CDR1 SGHNT, CDR2 YYREEE (reference sequence). V shed 4 bases and J 3 bases; nucleotides not matched to a gene: 10. The CDR3 coding sequence is TGTGCCAGCAGCCCGGATGGGACAGGGGTGTTCTACGAGCAGTACTTC. Amino acids: CASSPDGTGVFYEQYF. Drawing the rest from reference TRBV5-4 and TRBJ2-7, the complete variable domain is ETGVTQSPTHLIKTRGQQVTLRCSSQSGHNTVSWYQQALGQGPQFIFQYYREEENGRGNFPPRFSGLQFPNYSSELNVNALELDDSALYLCASSPDGTGVFYEQYFGPGTRLTVT.

This clone has just a few counts. The chain is built from TRBV11-2 and TRBJ1-4; TRBD1 matches 7 bases. Germline CDR1 and CDR2: SGHAT and FQNNGV. Trimming cost V 5 bases and J 3 bases; bases outside gene matches: 18. The CDR3 is 19 amino acids. The CDR3 bases are TGTGCCAGCAGCCAAAGACAGGGTGGTTTCTTCGTTGCTAATGAAAAACTGTTTTTT. Residues: CASSQRQGGFFVANEKLFF. Drawing the rest from reference TRBV11-2 and TRBJ1-4, the complete variable domain is EAGVAQSPRYKIIEKRQSVAFWCNPISGHATLYWYQQILGQGPKLLIQFQNNGVVDDSQLPKDRFSAERLKGVDSTLKIQPAKLEDSAVYLCASSQRQGGFFVANEKLFFGSGTQLSVL.

Concerning this clone itself: Different DNA sequences within this sample yield the same CDR3. The chain combines TRBV7-9 with TRBJ1-1; D not certain. The CDR3 totals 12 residues. Trimming stripped 5 bases from V and 0 bases from J, with 4 bases between. The V gene's germline CDR1 is SEHNR and CDR2 FQNEAQ (reference sequence). This chain's CDR3 is CASSPLNTEAFF. CDR3 coding DNA: TGTGCCAGCAGCCCTTTGAACACTGAAGCTTTCTTT.

This clone was counted between two and nine times. V usage is TRBV7-9 and J usage is TRBJ2-2; D remains unclear. The CDR3 length is 15 residues. The germline V gene has CDR1 SEHNR and CDR2 FQNEAQ (reference sequence). Trimming took 1 base from V and 5 from J, leaving 11 bases between them. CDR3 sequence (DNA): TGTGCCAGCAGCTTAGTCGAGGTCCGGACCGGGGAGCTGTTTTTT. It codes for CASSLVEVRTGELFF.

The gene calls are TRBV29-1 and TRBJ1-4; no definite D call. V lost 6 bases and J 5 bases, leaving 13 bases between the germline ends. Looked up from germline, CDR1 is SQVTM and CDR2 is ANQGSEA. The CDR3 has 13 residues. The CDR3 here is CSVRTYRNEKLFF. DNA for the CDR3: TGCAGCGTCCGGACCTACCGAAATGAAAAACTGTTTTTT.

This clone was observed a few times. V is TRBV4-2 and J is TRBJ2-3; 9 bases are shared with TRBD1. Losses at the gene ends were 4 bases for V and 0 bases for J; bases not matched to a gene: 5. The CDR3 length is 16 residues. From germline, CDR1 is LGHNA and CDR2 YNFKEQ. CDR3 sequence reads: CASSRTGTGSTDTQYF. The CDR3 DNA follows: TGTGCCAGCAGCCGAACCGGGACAGGGAGCACAGATACGCAGTATTTT.

This chain connects TRBV5-1 to TRBJ1-1; D remains unclear. Trimming left V 2 bases short and J 7 bases short, with 6 bases between. This CDR3 region has 11 residues. Germline V CDR1 and CDR2: SGHRS, YFSETQ. DNA of the CDR3: TGCGCCAGCAGCTTCGACGGTGAAGCTTTCTTT. The encoded protein is CASSFDGEAFF. Full variable domain (outside the CDR3, taken from reference TRBV5-1 and TRBJ1-1): KAGVTQTPRYLIKTRGQQVTLSCSPISGHRSVSWYQQTPGQGLQFLFEYFSETQRNKGNFPGRFSGRQFSNSRSEMNVSTLELGDSALYLCASSFDGEAFFGQGTRLTVV.

The genes are TRBV4-2 and TRBJ1-5; 10 bases agree with TRBD1. CDR3 size: 15 residues. Losses at the gene ends were 4 bases for V and 7 bases for J; bases not matched to a gene: 7. Germline V gives CDR1 LGHNA, CDR2 YNFKEQ. CDR3 sequence (DNA): TGTGCCAGCAGCCGCCCGGGACAGGGGACCCAGCCCCAGCATTTT. Protein product: CASSRPGQGTQPQHF.

This chain links TRBV6-5 with TRBJ1-4; D is possibly TRBD1 (6 bases). V lost 4 bases and J 0 bases, leaving 12 bases between the germline ends. The length of the CDR3 is 16 residues. Germline CDR1 MNHEY, CDR2 SVGAGI. In DNA, the CDR3 is TGTGCCAGCAGTTTGCACAGGGATGCAACTAATGAAAAACTGTTTTTT. The encoded protein is CASSLHRDATNEKLFF.

V is TRBV11-2 and J is TRBJ1-1; D is perhaps TRBD1 (5 bases). The CDR3 extends over 14 amino acids. Germline V gene sequence: CDR1 SGHAT, CDR2 FQNNGV. The germline V and J ends were trimmed by 6 bases and 4 bases, with 15 bases remaining between them. The CDR3 reads CASSGWGKGTEAFF. The CDR3 DNA is TGTGCCAGCAGTGGGTGGGGCAAGGGCACTGAAGCTTTCTTT. Filled out from reference TRBV11-2 and TRBJ1-1, the complete variable domain reads EAGVAQSPRYKIIEKRQSVAFWCNPISGHATLYWYQQILGQGPKLLIQFQNNGVVDDSQLPKDRFSAERLKGVDSTLKIQPAKLEDSAVYLCASSGWGKGTEAFFGQGTRLTVV.

The CDR3 bases are TGTGCCATCAGTCTACAAAGGGGAGAGCAGTACTTC. Its translation: CAISLQRGEQYF. The chain joins TRBV10-3 to TRBJ2-7; D is perhaps TRBD1 (5 bases). The CDR3 runs to 12 residues. Germline V CDR1 and CDR2: ENHRY, SYGVKD. Trimming stripped 5 bases from V and 7 bases from J, with 12 bases between.

The V gene is TRBV10-3, the J gene TRBJ1-2; D uncertain. Trimming took 7 bases from V and 0 from J, leaving 9 bases between them. Germline V gene sequence: CDR1 ENHRY, CDR2 SYGVKD. CDR3 length: 13 residues. The CDR3 DNA sequence: TGTGCCATCAAGGCAGTGGCTAACTATGGCTACACCTTC. It yields the protein CAIKAVANYGYTF.

This clone was detected many times. V gene TRBV7-9 combines with J gene TRBJ1-4; 8 nucleotides line up with TRBD1. J gave up 8 bases and V 5 bases, and 7 bases lay outside the gene matches. This CDR3 comprises 14 residues. The germline V gene has CDR1 SEHNR and CDR2 FQNEAQ (reference sequence). This CDR3 is CASSPGQDFEKLFF. The CDR3 bases are TGTGCCAGCAGCCCGGGACAGGATTTCGAAAAACTGTTTTTT.